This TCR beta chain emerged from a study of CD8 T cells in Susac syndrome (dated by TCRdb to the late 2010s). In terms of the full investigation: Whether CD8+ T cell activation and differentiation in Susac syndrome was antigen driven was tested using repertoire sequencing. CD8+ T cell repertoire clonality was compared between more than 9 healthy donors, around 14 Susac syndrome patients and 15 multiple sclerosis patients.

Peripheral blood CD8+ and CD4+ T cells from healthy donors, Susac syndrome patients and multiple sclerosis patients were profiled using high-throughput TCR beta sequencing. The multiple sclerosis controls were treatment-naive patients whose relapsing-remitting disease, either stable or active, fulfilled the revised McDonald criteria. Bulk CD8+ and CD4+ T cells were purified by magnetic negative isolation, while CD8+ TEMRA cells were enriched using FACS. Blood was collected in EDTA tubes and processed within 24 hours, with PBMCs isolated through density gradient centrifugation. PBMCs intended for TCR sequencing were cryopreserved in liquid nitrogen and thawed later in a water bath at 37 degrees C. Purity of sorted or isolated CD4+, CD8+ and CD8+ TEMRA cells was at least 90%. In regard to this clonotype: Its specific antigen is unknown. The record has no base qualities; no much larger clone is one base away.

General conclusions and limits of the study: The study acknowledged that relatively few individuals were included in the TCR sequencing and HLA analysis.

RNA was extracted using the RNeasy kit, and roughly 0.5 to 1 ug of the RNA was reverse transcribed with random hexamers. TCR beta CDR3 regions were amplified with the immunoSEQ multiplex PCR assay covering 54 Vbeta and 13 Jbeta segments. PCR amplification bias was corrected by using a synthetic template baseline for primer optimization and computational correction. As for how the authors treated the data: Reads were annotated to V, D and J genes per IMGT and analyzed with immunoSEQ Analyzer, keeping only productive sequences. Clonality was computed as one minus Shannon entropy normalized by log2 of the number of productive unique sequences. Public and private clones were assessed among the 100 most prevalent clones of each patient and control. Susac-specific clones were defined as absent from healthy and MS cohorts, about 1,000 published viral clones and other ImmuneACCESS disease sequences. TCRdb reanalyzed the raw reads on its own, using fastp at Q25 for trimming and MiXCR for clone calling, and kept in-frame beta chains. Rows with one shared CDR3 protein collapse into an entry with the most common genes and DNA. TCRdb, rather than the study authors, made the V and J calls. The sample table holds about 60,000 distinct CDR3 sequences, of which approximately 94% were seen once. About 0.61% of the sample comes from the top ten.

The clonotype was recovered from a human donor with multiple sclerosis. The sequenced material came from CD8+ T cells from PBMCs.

The DNA is as follows: TGTGCCACCAGTGATTGGGACAGATCGAACACCGGGGAGCTGTTTTTT. This codes for CATSDWDRSNTGELFF. This chain is built from TRBV24-1 and TRBJ2-2; 7 nucleotides in the junction match TRBD1. According to the germline V gene, CDR1 reads KGHDR and CDR2 reads SFDVKD. Trimming leaves V shorter by 2 bases and J shorter by 0 bases, with the junction holding 2 bases beyond the gene matches. Including the terminal cysteine and phenylalanine, the CDR3 comprises 16 residues. Only CDR3 DNA remains: 48 bases, in frame from the first base.